This T cell receptor beta chain originates from a study of cytomegalovirus exposure and HLA in healthy donors. About the research overall: The same platform as the roughly 700 first-cohort repertoires was used for the roughly 130 validation repertoires, a later analysis reported. Study observations and caveats: The study listed some 160 cytomegalovirus-associated TCR beta chains.

Germline CDR1 MNHNS, CDR2 SASEGT. V gave up 3 bases and J gave up 2 bases; unmatched junction bases: 10. The CDR3 has 17 amino acids. TCRdb keeps only in-frame clones here, not all; method: immunoSEQ multiplex PCR. The repertoire holds around 200,000 clones, with about 80% as singletons. Separation from the 666-subject first cohort characterized the roughly 130-subject validation cohort, to which the donors belonged. Comment on this clone: Its cognate antigen is unknown.

Input material: PBMCs. This TCR came from a woman under 30 in good health and CMV-seropositive. The chain employs TRBV6-1 and TRBJ2-3, with 8 bases that match TRBD2. Here the CDR3 reads CASSDRGGGRNTDTQYF. The CDR3 bases are TGTGCCAGCAGTGATCGGGGCGGGGGGAGGAACACAGATACGCAGTATTTT.